The 23 T cell receptor beta chains presented below share a single source sample, sequenced in a study of stem cell transplantation in POMP-related autoinflammatory disease. Some clones are missing from TCRdb's copy, which holds only in-frame ones; the method was immunoSEQ multiplex PCR. Among about 26,000 clones, about 81% were seen once, and the ten largest hold less than 3%. This material consisted of CD4+ T cells from PBMCs, taken before stem cell transplantation. The receptors were sampled from a human donor with POMP-related autoinflammation and immune dysregulation (PRAID).

V gene TRBV6-5 combines with J gene TRBJ1-1; D is unresolved. Germline V gives CDR1 MNHEY, CDR2 SVGAGI. The length of the CDR3 is 14 residues. V lost 7 bases, J lost 4 bases, and 16 bases lay in between. DNA for the CDR3: TGTGCCAGCATTCAAAATCCCCTAGGCACTGAAGCTTTCTTT. Amino acid sequence: CASIQNPLGTEAFF.

This sequence joins TRBV5-1 and TRBJ2-3, with TRBD2 identical over 11 bases. Germline-derived CDR1 and CDR2 are SGHRS and YFSETQ. Germline trimming cut 4 bases from V and 4 bases from J; bases unmatched to any gene: 5. This CDR3 is 15 amino acids long. CDR3 nucleotide sequence: TGCGCCAGCAGCATTAGCGGGAGGGCCTCAGATACGCAGTATTTT. Translated: CASSISGRASDTQYF.

The rearrangement joins TRBV27 to TRBJ2-5; 8 bases agree with TRBD1. The J call could be wrong; TRBJ2-7 is a better fit for the DNA end. This CDR3 has 15 residues. Looked up from germline, CDR1 is MNHEY and CDR2 is SMNVEV (reference sequence). The CDR3 region has the DNA TGTGCCAGCAGAACCACCGGGACAGGCTCCTACGAGCAGTACTTC. It specifies CASRTTGTGSYEQYF.

The rearrangement uses TRBV7-3 and TRBJ1-2; D may be TRBD1 (5 bases). CDR3 length: 15 residues. CDR1 is SGHTA, CDR2 FQGTGA, per germline. V dropped 2 bases and J dropped 3 bases, with 13 bases sitting between them. The CDR3 DNA reads TGTGCCAGCAGCTTACGAACAGGAGGTGACTATGGCTACACCTTC. Encoded protein: CASSLRTGGDYGYTF.

V usage is TRBV5-8 and J usage is TRBJ2-1; 10 nucleotides agree with TRBD2. Unmatched junction bases numbered 7, after V lost 6 bases and J lost 7 bases. The germline V gene has CDR1 SGHTS and CDR2 YDEGEE. The CDR3 spans 14 residues. This chain's CDR3 is CASNKLAGMNEQFF. CDR3 coding DNA: TGTGCCAGCAACAAACTAGCGGGAATGAATGAGCAGTTCTTC. Full variable domain (remainder filled in from reference TRBV5-8 and TRBJ2-1): EAGVTQSPTHLIKTRGQQATLRCSPISGHTSVYWYQQALGLGLQFLLWYDEGEERNRGNFPPRFSGRQFPNYSSELNVNALELEDSALYLCASNKLAGMNEQFFGPGTRLTVL.

The gene calls are TRBV5-1 and TRBJ2-5; TRBD2 aligns across 9 bases. With the DNA end fitting TRBJ2-7 better, the J assignment may be wrong. The germline gives CDR1 SGHRS, CDR2 YFSETQ. The CDR3 has 15 amino acids. The CDR3 DNA reads TGCGCCAGCAGCTTGGTGCTAGCGGGGTCCCACGAGCAGTACTTC. Its translation: CASSLVLAGSHEQYF.

This sequence joins TRBV19 and TRBJ1-2, with D uncertain. V gave up 3 bases and J gave up 2 bases, with 10 bases separating them. The CDR3 extends over 14 amino acids. Germline V gives CDR1 LNHDA, CDR2 SQIVND (reference sequence). In DNA, the CDR3 is TGTGCCAGTAGTATCGAAGCAGTAAACTATGGCTACACCTTC. The encoded protein is CASSIEAVNYGYTF.

This chain links TRBV19 with TRBJ1-3; D is undetermined. The CDR3 spans 14 residues. V lost 5 bases and J lost 0, with 8 bases in between. The V gene's germline CDR1 is LNHDA and CDR2 SQIVND (reference sequence). The CDR3 reads CASSLISSGNTIYF. In DNA form, the CDR3 reads TGTGCCAGTAGTCTGATCTCCTCTGGAAACACCATATATTTT.

The sample holds a few counts of this clone. The chain links TRBV19 to TRBJ2-7, with TRBD1 as a possible D gene (6 bases). Germline assignment: CDR1 LNHDA and CDR2 SQIVND (reference sequence). Trimming removed 7 bases from V and 1 base from J, with 20 bases in between. The CDR3 contains 16 residues. The CDR3, as DNA: TGTGCCAGTAACCCCCCTATAGGGGGAGAATCCTACGAGCAGTACTTC. Translated: CASNPPIGGESYEQYF. The whole variable domain, remainder taken from reference TRBV19 and TRBJ2-7, is DGGITQSPKYLFRKEGQNVTLSCEQNLNHDAMYWYRQDPGQGLRLIYYSQIVNDFQKGDIAEGYSVSREKKESFPLTVTSAQKNPTAFYLCASNPPIGGESYEQYFGPGTRLTVT.

In this sample, this clone turned up a few times. The chain joins TRBV30 to TRBJ1-5, with D uncertain. Trimming removed 0 bases at V and 5 bases at J, with 8 bases between. Germline CDR1 reads GTSNPN; CDR2 reads SVGIG (reference sequence). The CDR3 is 13 amino acids. The CDR3 region is CAWSVGSYQPQHF. The CDR3 DNA reads TGTGCCTGGAGTGTAGGCAGCTATCAGCCCCAGCATTTT.

The chain recombines TRBV4-1 with TRBJ2-5; 7 bases fit TRBD1. Unmatched junction bases numbered 14, after V lost 4 bases and J lost 3 bases. The CDR3 spans 17 residues. The germline V gene has CDR1 MGHRA and CDR2 YSYEKL. CDR3 protein: CASSPVLLRGPKETQYF. DNA for the CDR3: TGCGCCAGCAGCCCAGTCCTTTTGAGGGGGCCGAAAGAGACCCAGTACTTC.

The rearrangement links TRBV11-2 to TRBJ2-7; 12 nucleotides match TRBD2. Germline CDR1 is SGHAT and CDR2 is FQNNGV. The ends lost 4 bases at V and 4 bases at J; junction bases unmatched: 5. The CDR3 runs to 15 residues. CDR3 loop: CASSSPTSGSYEQYF. Written as DNA, the CDR3 is TGTGCCAGCAGCTCCCCGACTAGCGGGAGTTACGAGCAGTACTTC.

CDR3 sequence: CAIRGLKMNTEAFF. For the CDR3, the DNA is TGTGCCATTCGGGGCCTAAAAATGAACACTGAAGCTTTCTTT. The chain joins TRBV10-3 to TRBJ1-1; weak D call: TRBD1 (5 bases). CDR3 length equals 14 residues. V shed 9 bases and J shed 0 bases, with 14 bases lying between them. CDR1 is ENHRY, CDR2 SYGVKD, per germline.

The chain couples TRBV10-2 to TRBJ1-2; the D gene is possibly TRBD1 (6 bases). The CDR3 extends over 13 amino acids. The germline V and J ends were trimmed by 7 bases and 4 bases, with 13 bases remaining between them. Looked up from germline, CDR1 is WSHSY and CDR2 is SAAADI. CDR3 loop: CASTPTGAYGYTF. For the CDR3, the DNA is TGCGCCAGCACTCCGACAGGAGCCTATGGCTACACCTTC.

The rearrangement joins TRBV30 to TRBJ2-4; TRBD2 agrees at 7 bases. The CDR3 has 11 residues. In germline, CDR1 is GTSNPN, CDR2 SVGIG (reference sequence). V shed 4 bases and J 16 bases; nucleotides not matched to a gene: 10. The CDR3 DNA is TGTGCCTGGATACTCCGGGACTATGGATACTTC. Protein sequence: CAWILRDYGYF.

The genes are TRBV5-8 and TRBJ2-5; the match to TRBD2 covers 9 bases. V trimming: 7 bases; J trimming: 4 bases; junction bases outside the gene matches: 17. Germline values: CDR1 SGHTS, CDR2 YDEGEE. The CDR3 consists of 17 residues. This CDR3 reads CASQPQPLRGGPETQYF. As DNA, the CDR3 is TGTGCCAGCCAGCCCCAGCCGCTGCGGGGGGGCCCAGAGACCCAGTACTTC.

As to this clone: Additional DNA sequences in this sample encode the identical CDR3. The chain joins TRBV5-1 to TRBJ2-5; no definite D call. Germline values: CDR1 SGHRS, CDR2 YFSETQ. This CDR3 has 11 residues. The V end was cut by 0 bases, the J end by 3 bases, with 0 bases between. CDR3 coding DNA: TGCGCCAGCAGCTTGGAAGAGACCCAGTACTTC. This codes for CASSLEETQYF.

This clone was seen a few times. The chain links TRBV6-5 to TRBJ1-2; 7 nucleotides line up with TRBD1. Trimming took 7 bases from V and 8 from J; bases not matched to a gene: 10. Looked up from germline, CDR1 is MNHEY and CDR2 is SVGAGI. This CDR3 comprises 13 residues. Here the CDR3 DNA reads TGTGCCAGCACCTGGGAGGGGGCGAGGGGCTACACCTTC. Amino acid sequence: CASTWEGARGYTF.

The rearrangement joins TRBV6-1 to TRBJ1-1; D gene uncertain. The germline gives CDR1 MNHNS, CDR2 SASEGT. Trimming pared 4 bases from V and 3 bases from J, leaving 12 bases between. The CDR3 loop spans 14 amino acids. CDR3 nucleotide sequence: TGTGCCAGCAGTGCTAGACCCCCGTACACTGAAGCTTTCTTT. This encodes CASSARPPYTEAFF.

This clone has a handful of counts. The V call is TRBV25-1, the J call TRBJ2-1; TRBD2 agrees at 12 bases. The J segment lost 10 bases and the V segment lost 8 bases, leaving 6 bases of the junction unmatched. Germline V gives CDR1 MGHDK, CDR2 SYGVNS. This CDR3 comprises 13 residues. CDR3 coding DNA: TGTGCCAGCGAACTAGCGGGAGGTGACGAGCAGTTCTTC. Translation: CASELAGGDEQFF.

This sequence joins TRBV30 and TRBJ1-2; TRBD1 matches 8 bases. With 4 bases clipped from V and 6 bases from J, the junction kept 4 bases outside the gene matches. The CDR3 covers 12 residues. Germline CDR1 and CDR2: GTSNPN and SVGIG (reference sequence). CDR3 amino acids: CAWNVQGDGYTF. The CDR3, as DNA: TGTGCCTGGAACGTACAGGGGGATGGCTACACCTTC. Based on the CDR3 plus reference TRBV30 and TRBJ1-2, the full variable domain is SQTIHQWPATLVQPVGSPLSLECTVEGTSNPNLYWYRQAAGRGLQLLFYSVGIGQISSEVPQNLSASRPQDRQFILSSKKLLLSDSGFYLCAWNVQGDGYTFGSGTRLTVV.

This rearrangement joins TRBV9 to TRBJ2-3; 11 positions agree with TRBD2. The CDR3 totals 18 residues. V lost 0 bases to trimming and J lost 2 bases; unmatched junction nucleotides: 8. Per the germline V gene, CDR1 is SGDLS and CDR2 is YYNGEE. The CDR3 region is CASSVGVTSGRDTDTQYF. The DNA of the CDR3 is TGTGCCAGCAGCGTAGGAGTAACTAGCGGGAGAGACACAGATACGCAGTATTTT.

This chain connects TRBV15 to TRBJ2-2; 7 nucleotides align to TRBD2. This CDR3 is 14 amino acids long. The V and J ends lost 5 bases and 8 bases, in that order; junction bases with no gene match: 8. Per germline, CDR1 LNHNV and CDR2 YYDKDF (reference sequence). CDR3 residues: CATSAREDLGELFF. In DNA form, the CDR3 reads TGTGCCACCAGCGCCCGGGAGGATTTAGGGGAGCTGTTTTTT.